Ten or more counts support the clone carrying this TCR beta chain. The antigen is not known. This record belongs to a study of human T cells and chemical hapten exposure. Time point of the sample: patch test 1, 2 weeks after DPC sensitization. Treatment reported: therapeutic diphenylcyclopropenone sensitization with weekly scalp DPC. Unmatched junction bases numbered 8, after V lost 6 bases and J lost 1 base. CDR3 length equals 15 residues. The germline V gene encodes CDR1 MDHEN and CDR2 SYDVKM. TCRdb redid the calling of the RACE reads with MiXCR, one entry per CDR3 protein. The table lists roughly 360,000 distinct CDR3 sequences, approximately 4.4% of them singletons. Study results and caveats: Donor immune responses may differ from healthy people's, since all donors had alopecia.

The sequence was obtained from a woman aged 45-65 years with alopecia areata. Some clones in this sample may be carry-over from other donors' samples. This specimen was whole blood, taken in connection with sensitization to the hapten diphenylcyclopropenone (DPC). The chain employs TRBV28 and TRBJ2-5; 7 bases align to TRBD1. The CDR3 region has the DNA TGTGCCAGCAGCCTTCCGGACAGGACCCAAGAGACCCAGTACTTC. This sequence encodes CASSLPDRTQETQYF. Based on the CDR3 plus reference TRBV28 and TRBJ2-5, the full variable domain is DVKVTQSSRYLVKRTGEKVFLECVQDMDHENMFWYRQDPGLGLRLIYFSYDVKMKEKGDIPEGYSVSREKKERFSLILESASTNQTSMYLCASSLPDRTQETQYFGPGTRLLVL.